The 11 T cell receptor beta chains below come from one sample, sequenced in a study of blood T cell repertoires in COVID-19. Profiled with immunoSEQ multiplex PCR; TCRdb holds only in-frame clones, not every one. The sample records over 100,000 clones, about 90% being singletons. The material sequenced was peripheral blood. These receptors were obtained from a man aged 45 to 65 with active COVID-19.

This clone was observed a few times. The rearrangement uses TRBV29-1 and TRBJ2-7, with D possibly matching TRBD1 (6 bases). The CDR3 spans 14 residues. Trimming took 2 bases from V and 3 from J, leaving 14 bases between them. CDR1 SQVTM and CDR2 ANQGSEA come from the germline V gene. The CDR3 coding sequence is TGCAGCGTTGAAACCCGGGGCAGGGGCTACGAGCAGTACTTC. Translating gives CSVETRGRGYEQYF.

The chain links TRBV4-2 to TRBJ2-1, with TRBD1 identical over 10 bases. Germline-derived CDR1 and CDR2 are LGHNA and YNFKEQ. The CDR3 is 16 residues long. The J segment lost 4 bases and the V segment lost 0 bases, leaving 3 bases of the junction unmatched. CDR3 sequence reads: CASSQEGDRGYNEQFF. CDR3 DNA sequence: TGTGCCAGCAGCCAAGAAGGGGACAGGGGTTACAATGAGCAGTTCTTC.

This clone was detected only a few times. The V call is TRBV6-5, the J call TRBJ1-2; maybe TRBD1 (6 bases). The CDR3 consists of 15 residues. From germline, CDR1 is MNHEY and CDR2 SVGAGI. V lost 5 bases and J lost 3, with 16 bases in between. The CDR3 sequence is CASSKYTQGDYGYTF. The CDR3 DNA reads as TGTGCCAGCAGTAAATATACACAGGGTGACTATGGCTACACCTTC.

This chain connects TRBV6-4 to TRBJ1-2, with a weak D call TRBD1 (6 bases). This CDR3 spans 13 amino acids. CDR1 MRHNA and CDR2 SNTAGT come from the germline V gene. Trimming left V 6 bases short and J 1 base short, with 9 bases between. This CDR3 is CASSAQGNYGYTF. CDR3 nucleotide sequence: TGTGCCAGCAGCGCACAGGGTAACTATGGCTACACCTTC.

Worth noting for this clone: Possible read error: a much larger clone is one base away. The chain is built from TRBV7-9 and TRBJ1-2, with D perhaps TRBD1 (6 bases). CDR1 is SEHNR, CDR2 FQNEAQ, per germline (reference sequence). CDR3 length equals 13 residues. V was shortened by 1 base and J by 3 bases, with 6 bases between the two germline ends. DNA for the CDR3: TGTGCCAGCAGCTTAGGGACAGACTATGGCTACACCTTC. This sequence encodes CASSLGTDYGYTF. Drawing the rest from reference TRBV7-9 and TRBJ1-2, the complete variable domain is DTGVSQNPRHKITKRGQNVTFRCDPISEHNRLYWYRQTLGQGPEFLTYFQNEAQLEKSRLLSDRFSAERPKGSFSTLEIQRTEQGDSAMYLCASSLGTDYGYTFGSGTRLTVV.

The table lists this clone with a few counts. The chain joins TRBV14 to TRBJ1-1; possibly TRBD1 for D (6 bases). CDR1 and CDR2 from the germline V gene are SGHDN and FVKESK. The V end was cut by 0 bases, the J end by 8 bases, with 10 bases between. The CDR3 extends over 13 amino acids. CDR3 in amino acids: CASSQERGTEAFF. CDR3 DNA sequence: TGTGCCAGCAGCCAAGAGAGGGGGACGGAAGCTTTCTTT. The variable domain in full, completed from reference TRBV14 and TRBJ1-1, reads EAGVTQFPSHSVIEKGQTVTLRCDPISGHDNLYWYRRVMGKEIKFLLHFVKESKQDESGMPNNRFLAERTGGTYSTLKVQPAELEDSGVYFCASSQERGTEAFFGQGTRLTVV.

The chain joins TRBV5-1 to TRBJ2-1; tentatively, D is TRBD1 (6 bases). The germline gives CDR1 SGHRS, CDR2 YFSETQ. This CDR3 is 18 amino acids long. V dropped 0 bases and J dropped 7 bases, with 23 bases sitting between them. Here the CDR3 reads CASSLDANTGSQGNEQFF. In DNA, the CDR3 is TGCGCCAGCAGCTTGGACGCTAATACCGGTTCACAGGGTAATGAGCAGTTCTTC.

As to this clone: Relative to the germline gene, one junction end is altered; a read error may explain this. The V and J genes are TRBV12-3 or TRBV12-4 and TRBJ2-1; TRBD2 matches 9 bases. The CDR3 is made up of 11 amino acids. CDR3 protein: CASSLGLAGIF. The DNA of the CDR3 is TGTGCCAGCAGTTTAGGGCTAGCGGGGATCTTC.

This rearrangement joins TRBV5-4 to TRBJ1-1; D remains unclear. This CDR3 has 12 amino acids. Germline CDR1 SGHNT, CDR2 YYREEE (reference sequence). Trimming removed 2 bases at V and 1 base at J, with 3 bases between. The CDR3 region is CASSFRNTEAFF. DNA of the CDR3: TGTGCCAGCAGCTTCCGGAACACTGAAGCTTTCTTT. Complete variable domain (other parts from reference TRBV5-4 and TRBJ1-1): ETGVTQSPTHLIKTRGQQVTLRCSSQSGHNTVSWYQQALGQGPQFIFQYYREEENGRGNFPPRFSGLQFPNYSSELNVNALELDDSALYLCASSFRNTEAFFGQGTRLTVV.

This chain uses TRBV27 with TRBJ1-2, with D tentatively TRBD1 (5 bases). The V gene's germline CDR1 is MNHEY and CDR2 SMNVEV (reference sequence). The CDR3 covers 13 residues. The V gene lost 3 bases and the J gene lost 6 bases, with 11 bases spanning the gap. DNA for the CDR3: TGTGCCAGCAGTTTTAAAGGGGATAATGGCTACACCTTC. It encodes CASSFKGDNGYTF.

The chain employs TRBV19 and TRBJ1-5, with TRBD1 matching over 9 bases. This CDR3 spans 15 amino acids. V shed 8 bases, J shed 4 bases, and the junction held 9 bases outside the gene matches. Germline CDR1 and CDR2: LNHDA and SQIVND (reference sequence). CDR3 sequence: CASSSTGGSNQPQHF. CDR3 DNA: TGTGCCAGTTCGTCCACAGGGGGCTCTAATCAGCCCCAGCATTTT.